A selection of T cell receptor beta chains follows, all from one sample in a study of T cell responses to AZD1222 COVID-19 vaccine. Some clones are missing from TCRdb's copy, which holds only in-frame ones; the method was immunoSEQ multiplex PCR. The repertoire holds approximately 160,000 clones, with 85% to 95% as singletons. This sample comprised peripheral blood, obtained on day 0 of AZD1222 vaccination. These TCRs come from an adult in good health. Both conserved end residues are part of each CDR3.

V gene	CDR3 protein
TRBV19	CASSFSGGGDTQYF
TRBV7-2	CASSLASGSSYEQYF
TRBV3-1/TRBV3-2	CASSPRPDRMNTEAFF
TRBV6-5	CASSFHRENYGYTF
TRBV4-2	CASSQDPGPAGNTIYF
TRBV21-1	CAVWGGQETQYF
TRBV7-9	CASSTRQGAEKLFF
TRBV19	CASSQGYQPQHF
TRBV5-1	CASSPRGRVETQYF
TRBV6-5	CASSYSRVNTEAFF
TRBV9	CASSVGVGETAGNTIYF
TRBV2	CASNLGGTEAFF
TRBV19	CASSNLGGDTEAFF
TRBV19	CASSSPMGRRNSPLHF
TRBV28	CASFQYPYEQYF
TRBV28	CASSPPQGAYEQYF
TRBV6-2/TRBV6-3	CASSVGQGSYNEQFF
TRBV12-5	CASDLGSGATVGYTF
TRBV5-1	CASSLGDRNYGYTF
TRBV5-4	CASSLTGVSYEQYF
TRBV19	CASRWTGNSNQPQHF
TRBV27	CASSLSSRNTIYF
TRBV10-3	CAISDWRGQYQETQYF
TRBV15	CATSRGGAGETQYF
TRBV18	CASSPGRMNTEAFF
TRBV18	CASSPRDQPQHF
TRBV18	CASSPPSRGADYGYTF
TRBV5-6	CASSLAGWQVKAEAFF
TRBV5-1	CASSGRGIYGYTF
TRBV9	CASSTAGRSGNTIYF
TRBV5-5	CASSLDYALSGANVLTF
TRBV30	CAWRADTIGDYGYTF